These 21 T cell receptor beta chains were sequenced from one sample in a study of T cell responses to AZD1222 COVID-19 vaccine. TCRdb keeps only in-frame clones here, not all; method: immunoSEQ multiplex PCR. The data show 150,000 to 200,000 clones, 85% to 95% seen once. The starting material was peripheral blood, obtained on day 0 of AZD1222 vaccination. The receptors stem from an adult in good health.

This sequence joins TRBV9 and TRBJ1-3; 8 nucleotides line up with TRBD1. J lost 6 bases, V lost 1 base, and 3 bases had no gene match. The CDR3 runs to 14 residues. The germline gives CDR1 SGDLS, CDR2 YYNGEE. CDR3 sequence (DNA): TGTGCCAGCAGCGTATGGGGACAGGCAAACACCATATATTTT. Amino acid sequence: CASSVWGQANTIYF.

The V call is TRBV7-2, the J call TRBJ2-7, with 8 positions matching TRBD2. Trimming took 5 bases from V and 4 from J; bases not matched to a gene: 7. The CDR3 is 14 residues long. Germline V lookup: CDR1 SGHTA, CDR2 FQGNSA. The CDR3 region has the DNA TGTGCCAGCAGCGATTCGGGACTAGTGTACGAGCAGTACTTC. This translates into CASSDSGLVYEQYF.

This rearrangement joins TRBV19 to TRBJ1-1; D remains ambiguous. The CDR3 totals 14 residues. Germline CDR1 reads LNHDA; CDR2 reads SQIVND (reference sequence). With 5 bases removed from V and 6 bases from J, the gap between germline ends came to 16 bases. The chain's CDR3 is CASSFGKGRAEAFF. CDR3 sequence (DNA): TGTGCCAGTAGTTTCGGCAAAGGGAGGGCTGAAGCTTTCTTT.

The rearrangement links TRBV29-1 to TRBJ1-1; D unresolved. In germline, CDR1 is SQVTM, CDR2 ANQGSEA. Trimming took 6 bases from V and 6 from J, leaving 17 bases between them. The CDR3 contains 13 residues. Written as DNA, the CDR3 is TGCAGCGTCAAAATAATGGGCGGGCCTGAAGCTTTCTTT. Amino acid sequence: CSVKIMGGPEAFF.

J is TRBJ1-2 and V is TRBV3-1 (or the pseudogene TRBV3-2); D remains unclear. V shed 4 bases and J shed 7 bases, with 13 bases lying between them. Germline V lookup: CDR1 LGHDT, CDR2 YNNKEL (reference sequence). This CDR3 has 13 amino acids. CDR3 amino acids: CASSPSGVSGYTF. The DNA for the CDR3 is TGTGCCAGCAGCCCCTCCGGGGTGAGTGGCTACACCTTC.

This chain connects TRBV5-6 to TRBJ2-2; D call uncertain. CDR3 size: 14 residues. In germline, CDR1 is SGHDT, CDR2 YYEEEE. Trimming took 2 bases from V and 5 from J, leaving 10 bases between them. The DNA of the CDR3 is TGTGCCAGCAGCTTCATGAGGACGACCGGGGAGCTGTTTTTT. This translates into CASSFMRTTGELFF.

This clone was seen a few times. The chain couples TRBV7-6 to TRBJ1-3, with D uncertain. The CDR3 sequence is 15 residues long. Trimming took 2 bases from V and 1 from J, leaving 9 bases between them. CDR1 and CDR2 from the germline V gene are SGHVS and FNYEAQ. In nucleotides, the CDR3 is TGTGCCAGCAGCTTAATGACTACATCTGGAAACACCATATATTTT. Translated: CASSLMTTSGNTIYF.

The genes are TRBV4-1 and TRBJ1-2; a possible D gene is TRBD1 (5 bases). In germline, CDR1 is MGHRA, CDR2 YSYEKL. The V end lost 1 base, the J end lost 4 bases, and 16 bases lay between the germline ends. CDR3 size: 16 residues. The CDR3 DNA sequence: TGCGCCAGCAGCCAAGGGTCGGCAGGGCGGGTCTATGGCTACACCTTC. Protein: CASSQGSAGRVYGYTF.

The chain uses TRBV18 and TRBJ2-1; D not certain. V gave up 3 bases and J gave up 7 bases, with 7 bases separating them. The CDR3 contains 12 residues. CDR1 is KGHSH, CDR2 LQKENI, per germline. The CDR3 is CASSPQMNEQFF. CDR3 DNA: TGTGCCAGCTCACCCCAAATGAATGAGCAGTTCTTC.

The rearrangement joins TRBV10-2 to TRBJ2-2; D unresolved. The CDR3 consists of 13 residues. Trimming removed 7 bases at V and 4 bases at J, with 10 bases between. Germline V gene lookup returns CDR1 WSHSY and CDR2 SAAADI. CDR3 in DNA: TGCGCCAGCACCGAAGCGCGCACCGGGGAGCTGTTTTTT. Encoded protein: CASTEARTGELFF.

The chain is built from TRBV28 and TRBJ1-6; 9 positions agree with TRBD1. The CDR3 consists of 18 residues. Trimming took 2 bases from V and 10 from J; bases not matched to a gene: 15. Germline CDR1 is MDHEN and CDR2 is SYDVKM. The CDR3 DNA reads TGTGCCAGCAGTTTAAGAGGGGTGGGACAGGGAATTGACTCACCCCTCCACTTT. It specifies CASSLRGVGQGIDSPLHF.

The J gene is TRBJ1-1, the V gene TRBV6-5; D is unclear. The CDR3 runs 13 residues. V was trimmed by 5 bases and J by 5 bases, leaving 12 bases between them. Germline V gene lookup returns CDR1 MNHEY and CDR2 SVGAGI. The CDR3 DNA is TGTGCCAGCAGTATGCCCACCCGGACTGAAGCTTTCTTT. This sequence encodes CASSMPTRTEAFF.

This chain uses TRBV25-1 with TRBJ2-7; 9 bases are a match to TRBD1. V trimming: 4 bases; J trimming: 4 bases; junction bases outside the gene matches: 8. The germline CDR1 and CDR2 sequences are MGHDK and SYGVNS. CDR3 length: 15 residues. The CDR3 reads CASSVRTGVKYEQYF. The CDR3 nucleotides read TGTGCCAGCAGTGTCAGGACAGGGGTAAAGTACGAGCAGTACTTC.

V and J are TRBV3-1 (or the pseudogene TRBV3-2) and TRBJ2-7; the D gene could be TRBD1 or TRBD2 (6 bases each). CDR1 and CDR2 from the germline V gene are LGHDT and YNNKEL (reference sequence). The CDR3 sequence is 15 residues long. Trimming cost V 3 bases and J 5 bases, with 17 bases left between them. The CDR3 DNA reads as TGTGCCAGCAGCCATCAATTGGGGGGCCGAAACGAGCAGTACTTC. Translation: CASSHQLGGRNEQYF.

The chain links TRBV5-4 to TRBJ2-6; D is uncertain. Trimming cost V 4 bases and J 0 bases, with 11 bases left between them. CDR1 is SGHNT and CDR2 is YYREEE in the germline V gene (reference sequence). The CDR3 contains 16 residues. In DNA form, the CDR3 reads TGTGCCAGCAGCGCTGTTAGGAGCTCTGGGGCCAACGTCCTGACTTTC. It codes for CASSAVRSSGANVLTF. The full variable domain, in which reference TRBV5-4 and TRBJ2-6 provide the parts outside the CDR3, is ETGVTQSPTHLIKTRGQQVTLRCSSQSGHNTVSWYQQALGQGPQFIFQYYREEENGRGNFPPRFSGLQFPNYSSELNVNALELDDSALYLCASSAVRSSGANVLTFGAGSRLTVL.

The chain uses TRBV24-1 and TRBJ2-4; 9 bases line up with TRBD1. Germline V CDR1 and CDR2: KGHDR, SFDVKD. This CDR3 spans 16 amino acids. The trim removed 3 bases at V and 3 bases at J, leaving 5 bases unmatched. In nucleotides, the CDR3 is TGTGCCACCAGTGATGCCCGGACAGGGGACAAAAACATTCAGTACTTC. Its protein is CATSDARTGDKNIQYF.

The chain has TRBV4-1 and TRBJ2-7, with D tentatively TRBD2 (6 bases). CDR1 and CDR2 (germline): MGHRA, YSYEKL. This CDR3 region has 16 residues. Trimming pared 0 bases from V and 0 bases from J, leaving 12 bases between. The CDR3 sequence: CASSQDYGTGSYEQYF. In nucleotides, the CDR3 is TGCGCCAGCAGCCAAGATTATGGGACTGGCTCCTACGAGCAGTACTTC.

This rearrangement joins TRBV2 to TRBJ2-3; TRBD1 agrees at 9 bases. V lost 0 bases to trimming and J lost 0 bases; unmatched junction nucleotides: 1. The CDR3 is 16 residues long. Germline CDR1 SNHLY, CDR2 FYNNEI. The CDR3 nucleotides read TGTGCCAGCAGTGAAGCGGGACAGGGTAGCACAGATACGCAGTATTTT. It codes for CASSEAGQGSTDTQYF.

The CDR3 sequence is CASSTGQANNEKLFF. In nucleotides, the CDR3 is TGTGCCAGTAGTACAGGACAGGCCAATAATGAAAAACTGTTTTTT. The V call is TRBV19, the J call TRBJ1-4; the match to TRBD1 covers 7 bases. The germline gives CDR1 LNHDA, CDR2 SQIVND (reference sequence). The CDR3 is 15 amino acids. The junction had 6 bases not matched to a gene; V was cut back by 4 bases and J by 4 bases.

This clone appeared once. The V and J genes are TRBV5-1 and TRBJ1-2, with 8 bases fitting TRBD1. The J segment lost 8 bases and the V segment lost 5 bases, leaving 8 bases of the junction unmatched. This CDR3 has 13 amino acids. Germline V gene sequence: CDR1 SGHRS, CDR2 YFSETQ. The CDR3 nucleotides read TGCGCCAGCAGTAAAGACAGGGGCTACGGCTACACCTTC. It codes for CASSKDRGYGYTF.

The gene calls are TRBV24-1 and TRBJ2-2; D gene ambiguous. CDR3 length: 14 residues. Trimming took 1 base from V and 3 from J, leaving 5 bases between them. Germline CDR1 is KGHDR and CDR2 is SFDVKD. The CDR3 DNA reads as TGTGCCACCAGTGATTTCCGGTACACCGGGGAGCTGTTTTTT. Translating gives CATSDFRYTGELFF.